This T cell receptor (beta chain) appears in the sequencing data of a study of T cell repertoires in cytomegalovirus infection. Study outcomes and limitations: Cumulated frequencies of public TCR beta families served to identify carriers of CMV plus the relevant HLA.

This clonotype has more than one count but fewer than ten. Its antigen is unidentified. Trimming took 8 bases from V and 7 from J, leaving 21 bases between them. Germline assignment: CDR1 SNHLY and CDR2 FYNNEI. The CDR3 totals 15 residues. TCRdb processed the reads anew with MiXCR; each CDR3 protein has one entry. The sample consists of about 320,000 distinct CDR3 sequences, over 7.5% of them appearing once. This rearrangement joins TRBV2 to TRBJ2-1, with TRBD2 as a possible D gene (6 bases). Sequencing input: PBMCs. This TCR was recovered from a human donor in good health (CMV status not recorded). Some clones in this sample may be carry-over from other donors' samples. The CDR3 sequence is CASLPGTSSANEQFF. The CDR3 bases are TGTGCCAGCCTCCCAGGTACTAGCTCCGCGAATGAGCAGTTCTTC. Together with reference TRBV2 and TRBJ2-1, the CDR3 gives the full variable domain: EPEVTQTPSHQVTQMGQEVILRCVPISNHLYFYWYRQILGQKVEFLVSFYNNEISEKSEIFDDQFSVERPDGSNFTLKIRSTKLEDSAMYFCASLPGTSSANEQFFGPGTRLTVL.